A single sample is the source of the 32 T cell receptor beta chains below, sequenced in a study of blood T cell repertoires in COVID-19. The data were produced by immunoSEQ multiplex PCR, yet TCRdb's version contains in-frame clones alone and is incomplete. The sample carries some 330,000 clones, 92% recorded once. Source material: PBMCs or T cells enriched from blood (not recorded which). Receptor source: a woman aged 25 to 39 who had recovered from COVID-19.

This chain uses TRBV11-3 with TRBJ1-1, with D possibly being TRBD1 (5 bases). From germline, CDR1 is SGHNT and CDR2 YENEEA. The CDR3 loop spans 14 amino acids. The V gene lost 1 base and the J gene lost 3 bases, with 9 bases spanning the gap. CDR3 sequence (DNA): TGTGCCAGCAGCTTAGGGGGGGAAGACACTGAAGCTTTCTTT. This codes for CASSLGGEDTEAFF.

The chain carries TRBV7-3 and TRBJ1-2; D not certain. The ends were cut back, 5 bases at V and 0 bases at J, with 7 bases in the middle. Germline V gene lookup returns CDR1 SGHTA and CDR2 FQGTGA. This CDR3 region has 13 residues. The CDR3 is CASSPEANYGYTF. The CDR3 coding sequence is TGTGCCAGCAGCCCCGAGGCTAACTATGGCTACACCTTC.

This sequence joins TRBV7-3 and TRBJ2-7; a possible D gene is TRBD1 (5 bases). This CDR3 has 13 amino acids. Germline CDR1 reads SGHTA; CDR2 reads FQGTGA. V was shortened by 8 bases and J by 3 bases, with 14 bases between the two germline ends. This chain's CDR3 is CASGAGPNYEQYF. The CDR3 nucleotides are TGTGCCAGCGGGGCCGGGCCCAACTACGAGCAGTACTTC.

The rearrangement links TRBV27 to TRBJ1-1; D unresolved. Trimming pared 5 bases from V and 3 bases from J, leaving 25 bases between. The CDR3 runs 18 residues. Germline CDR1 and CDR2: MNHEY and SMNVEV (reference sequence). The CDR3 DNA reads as TGTGCCAGCAGTCCACTCCGTATAACGAGGCGAGGGTACACTGAAGCTTTCTTT. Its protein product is CASSPLRITRRGYTEAFF.

The CDR3 nucleotides are TGTGCCAGCAGCTTCGGGACACGGGAAAAACTGTTTTTT. Residues: CASSFGTREKLFF. The J gene is TRBJ1-4, the V gene TRBV7-9; D is perhaps TRBD1 (6 bases). Germline CDR1 is SEHNR and CDR2 is FQNEAQ (reference sequence). The CDR3 has 13 residues. V lost 3 bases and J 8 bases, leaving 10 bases between the germline ends.

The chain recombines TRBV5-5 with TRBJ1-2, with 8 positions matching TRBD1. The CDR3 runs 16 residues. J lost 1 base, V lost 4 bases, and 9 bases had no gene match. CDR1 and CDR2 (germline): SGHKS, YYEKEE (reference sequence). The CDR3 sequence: CASSPGGQGVNYGYTF. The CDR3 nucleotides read TGTGCCAGCAGCCCGGGAGGACAGGGCGTTAACTATGGCTACACCTTC.

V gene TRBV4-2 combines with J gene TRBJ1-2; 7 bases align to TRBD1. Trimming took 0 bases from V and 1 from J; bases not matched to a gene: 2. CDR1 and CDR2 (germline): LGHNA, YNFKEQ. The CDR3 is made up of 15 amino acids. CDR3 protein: CASSQDPGGNYGYTF. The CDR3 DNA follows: TGTGCCAGCAGCCAAGACCCAGGGGGTAACTATGGCTACACCTTC.

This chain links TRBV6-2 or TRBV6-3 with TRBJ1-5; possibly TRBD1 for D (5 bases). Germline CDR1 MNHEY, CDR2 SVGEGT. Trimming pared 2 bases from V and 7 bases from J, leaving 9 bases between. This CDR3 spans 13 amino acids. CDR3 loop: CASSYVPGQPQHF. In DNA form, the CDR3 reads TGTGCCAGCAGTTACGTGCCAGGGCAGCCCCAGCATTTT.

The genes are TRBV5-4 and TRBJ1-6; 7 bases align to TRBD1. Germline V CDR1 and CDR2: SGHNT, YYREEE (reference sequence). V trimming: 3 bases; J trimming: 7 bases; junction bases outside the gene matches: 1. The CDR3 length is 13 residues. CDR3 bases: TGTGCCAGCAGCTCGGGACAGAATTCACCCCTCCACTTT. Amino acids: CASSSGQNSPLHF.

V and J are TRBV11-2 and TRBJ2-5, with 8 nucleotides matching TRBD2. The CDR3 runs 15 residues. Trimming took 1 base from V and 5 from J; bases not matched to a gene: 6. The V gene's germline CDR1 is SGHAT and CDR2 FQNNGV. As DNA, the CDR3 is TGTGCCAGCAGCTTAGGTGGGACTAGATCGGAGACCCAGTACTTC. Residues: CASSLGGTRSETQYF. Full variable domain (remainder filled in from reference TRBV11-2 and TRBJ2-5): EAGVAQSPRYKIIEKRQSVAFWCNPISGHATLYWYQQILGQGPKLLIQFQNNGVVDDSQLPKDRFSAERLKGVDSTLKIQPAKLEDSAVYLCASSLGGTRSETQYFGPGTRLLVL.

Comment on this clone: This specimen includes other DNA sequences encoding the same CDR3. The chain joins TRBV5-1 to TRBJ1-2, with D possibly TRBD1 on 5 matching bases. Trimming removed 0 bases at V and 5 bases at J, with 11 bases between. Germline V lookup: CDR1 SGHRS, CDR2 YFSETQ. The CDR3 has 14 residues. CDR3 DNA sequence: TGCGCCAGCAGCTTGGGTGACAGAGCATATGGCTACACCTTC. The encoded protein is CASSLGDRAYGYTF.

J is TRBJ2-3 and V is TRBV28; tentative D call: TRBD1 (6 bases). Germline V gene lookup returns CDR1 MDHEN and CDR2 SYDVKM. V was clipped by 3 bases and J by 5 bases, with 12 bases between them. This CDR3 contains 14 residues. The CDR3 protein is CASSFQGFRDTQYF. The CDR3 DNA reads TGTGCCAGCAGTTTTCAGGGGTTTAGAGATACGCAGTATTTT.

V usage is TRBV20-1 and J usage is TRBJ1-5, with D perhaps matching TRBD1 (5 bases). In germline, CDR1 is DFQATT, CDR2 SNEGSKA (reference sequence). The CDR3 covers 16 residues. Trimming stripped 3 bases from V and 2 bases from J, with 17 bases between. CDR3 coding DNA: TGCAGTGCTAGTTCCCGTGGCCAGGGCGGCAATCAGCCCCAGCATTTT. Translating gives CSASSRGQGGNQPQHF.

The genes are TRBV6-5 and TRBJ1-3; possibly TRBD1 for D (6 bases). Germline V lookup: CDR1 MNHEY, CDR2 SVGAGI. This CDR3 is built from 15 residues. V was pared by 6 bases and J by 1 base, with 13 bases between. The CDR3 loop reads CASSREQGSGNTIYF. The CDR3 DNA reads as TGTGCCAGCAGCCGCGAACAGGGTTCTGGAAACACCATATATTTT.

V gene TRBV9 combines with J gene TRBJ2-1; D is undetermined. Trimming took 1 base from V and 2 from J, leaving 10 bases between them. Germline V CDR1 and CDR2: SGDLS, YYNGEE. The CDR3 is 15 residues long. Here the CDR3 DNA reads TGTGCCAGCAGCGTATTGGTCAGTCCCTACAATGAGCAGTTCTTC. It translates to CASSVLVSPYNEQFF.

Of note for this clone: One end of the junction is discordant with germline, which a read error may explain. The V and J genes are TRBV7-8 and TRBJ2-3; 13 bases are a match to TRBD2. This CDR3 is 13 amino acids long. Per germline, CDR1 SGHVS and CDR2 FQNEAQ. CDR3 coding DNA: TGTGCCAGCAGACCGCTCCCGGGACTAGCGGGGAAGTTT. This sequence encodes CASRPLPGLAGKF.

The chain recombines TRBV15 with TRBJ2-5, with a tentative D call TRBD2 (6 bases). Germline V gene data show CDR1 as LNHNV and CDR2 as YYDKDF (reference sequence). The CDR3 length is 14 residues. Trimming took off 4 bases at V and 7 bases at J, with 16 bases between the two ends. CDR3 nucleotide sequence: TGTGCCACCAGCATGTTCGAGCGGGCGTCGACCCAGTACTTC. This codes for CATSMFERASTQYF.

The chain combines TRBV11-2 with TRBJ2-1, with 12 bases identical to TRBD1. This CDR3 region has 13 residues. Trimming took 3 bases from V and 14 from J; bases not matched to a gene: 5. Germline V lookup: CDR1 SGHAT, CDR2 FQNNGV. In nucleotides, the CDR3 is TGTGCCAGCAGCTTGACCGGGACAGGGGGCGAGTTCTTC. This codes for CASSLTGTGGEFF.

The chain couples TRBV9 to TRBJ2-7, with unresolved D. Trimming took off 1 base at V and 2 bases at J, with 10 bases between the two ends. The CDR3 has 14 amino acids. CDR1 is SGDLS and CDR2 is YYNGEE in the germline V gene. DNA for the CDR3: TGTGCCAGCAGCGTAATGGCAGGTGCCTACGAGCAGTACTTC. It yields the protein CASSVMAGAYEQYF.

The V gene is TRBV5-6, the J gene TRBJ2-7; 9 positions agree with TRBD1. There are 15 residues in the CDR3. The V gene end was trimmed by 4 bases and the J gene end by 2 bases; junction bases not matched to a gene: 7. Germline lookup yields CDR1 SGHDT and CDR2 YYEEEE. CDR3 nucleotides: TGTGCCAGCAGCCGCACCGGGACAGGGACCTACGAGCAGTACTTC. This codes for CASSRTGTGTYEQYF. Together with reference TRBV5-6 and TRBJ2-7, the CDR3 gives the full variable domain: DAGVTQSPTHLIKTRGQQVTLRCSPKSGHDTVSWYQQALGQGPQFIFQYYEEEERQRGNFPDRFSGHQFPNYSSELNVNALLLGDSALYLCASSRTGTGTYEQYFGPGTRLTVT.

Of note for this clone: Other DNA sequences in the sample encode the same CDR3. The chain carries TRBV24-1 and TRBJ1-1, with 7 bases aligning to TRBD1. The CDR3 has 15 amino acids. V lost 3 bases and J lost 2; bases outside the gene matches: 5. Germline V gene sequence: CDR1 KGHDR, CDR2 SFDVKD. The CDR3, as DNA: TGTGCCACCAGTGATCCCAGGACAGGAAACACTGAAGCTTTCTTT. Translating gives CATSDPRTGNTEAFF.

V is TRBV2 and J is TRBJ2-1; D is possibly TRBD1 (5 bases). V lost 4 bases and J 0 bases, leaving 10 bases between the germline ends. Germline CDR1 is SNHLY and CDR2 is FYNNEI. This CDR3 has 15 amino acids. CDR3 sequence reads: CASSGQPSSYNEQFF. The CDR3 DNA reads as TGTGCCAGCAGTGGACAGCCGAGCTCCTACAATGAGCAGTTCTTC. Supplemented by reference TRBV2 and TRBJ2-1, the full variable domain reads EPEVTQTPSHQVTQMGQEVILRCVPISNHLYFYWYRQILGQKVEFLVSFYNNEISEKSEIFDDQFSVERPDGSNFTLKIRSTKLEDSAMYFCASSGQPSSYNEQFFGPGTRLTVL.

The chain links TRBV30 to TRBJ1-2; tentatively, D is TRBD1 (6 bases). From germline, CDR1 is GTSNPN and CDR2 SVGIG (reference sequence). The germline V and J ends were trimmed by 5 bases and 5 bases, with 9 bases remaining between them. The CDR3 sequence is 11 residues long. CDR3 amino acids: CAWDRSYGYTF. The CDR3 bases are TGTGCCTGGGACAGGTCATATGGCTACACCTTC. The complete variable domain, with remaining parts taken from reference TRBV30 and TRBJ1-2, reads SQTIHQWPATLVQPVGSPLSLECTVEGTSNPNLYWYRQAAGRGLQLLFYSVGIGQISSEVPQNLSASRPQDRQFILSSKKLLLSDSGFYLCAWDRSYGYTFGSGTRLTVV.

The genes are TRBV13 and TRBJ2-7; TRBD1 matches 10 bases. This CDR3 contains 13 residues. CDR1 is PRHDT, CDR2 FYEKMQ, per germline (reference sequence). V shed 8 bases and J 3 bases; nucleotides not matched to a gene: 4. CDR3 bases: TGTGCCAGCGGACAGGGGGGGCGCTACGAGCAGTACTTC. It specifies CASGQGGRYEQYF.

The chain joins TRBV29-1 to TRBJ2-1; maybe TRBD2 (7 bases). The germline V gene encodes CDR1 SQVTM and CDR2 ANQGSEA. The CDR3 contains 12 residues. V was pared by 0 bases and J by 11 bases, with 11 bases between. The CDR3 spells CSVEDPGGKQFF. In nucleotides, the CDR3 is TGCAGCGTTGAAGATCCGGGGGGCAAGCAGTTCTTC.

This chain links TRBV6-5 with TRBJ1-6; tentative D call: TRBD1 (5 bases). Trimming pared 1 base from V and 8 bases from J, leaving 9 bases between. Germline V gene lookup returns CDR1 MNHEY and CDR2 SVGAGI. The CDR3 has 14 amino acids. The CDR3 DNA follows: TGTGCCAGCAGTTACTTTTCGGGGGATTCACCCCTCCACTTT. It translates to CASSYFSGDSPLHF.

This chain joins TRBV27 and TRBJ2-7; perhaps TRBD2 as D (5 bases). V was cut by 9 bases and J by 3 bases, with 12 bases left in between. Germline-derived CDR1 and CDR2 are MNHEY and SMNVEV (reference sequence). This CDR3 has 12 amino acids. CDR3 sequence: CASRGRIYEQYF. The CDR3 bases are TGTGCCAGTCGCGGGCGTATCTACGAGCAGTACTTC.

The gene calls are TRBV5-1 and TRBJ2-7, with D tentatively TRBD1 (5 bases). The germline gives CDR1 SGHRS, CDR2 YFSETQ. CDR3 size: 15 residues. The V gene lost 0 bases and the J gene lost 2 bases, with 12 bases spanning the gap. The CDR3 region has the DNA TGCGCCAGCAGCTTGGCTCAGGGATCGGCCTACGAGCAGTACTTC. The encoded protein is CASSLAQGSAYEQYF.

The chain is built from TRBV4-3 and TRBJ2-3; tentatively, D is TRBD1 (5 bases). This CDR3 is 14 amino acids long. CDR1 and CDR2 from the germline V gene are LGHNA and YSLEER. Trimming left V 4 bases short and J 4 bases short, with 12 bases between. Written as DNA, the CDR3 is TGCGCCAGCAGCCGAGACAAACAGGCAGATACGCAGTATTTT. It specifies CASSRDKQADTQYF.

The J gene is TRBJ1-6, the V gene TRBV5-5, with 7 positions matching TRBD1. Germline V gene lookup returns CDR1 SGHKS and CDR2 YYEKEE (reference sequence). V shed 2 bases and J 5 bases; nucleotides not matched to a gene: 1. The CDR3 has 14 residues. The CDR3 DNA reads TGTGCCAGCAGCTTAGGGACAGATAATTCACCCCTCCACTTT. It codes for CASSLGTDNSPLHF.

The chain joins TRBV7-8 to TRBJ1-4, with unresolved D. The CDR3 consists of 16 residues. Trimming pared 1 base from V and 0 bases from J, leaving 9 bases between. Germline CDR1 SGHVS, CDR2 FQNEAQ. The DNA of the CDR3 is TGTGCCAGCAGCTTAGTTGGCGGTCCAACTAATGAAAAACTGTTTTTT. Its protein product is CASSLVGGPTNEKLFF.

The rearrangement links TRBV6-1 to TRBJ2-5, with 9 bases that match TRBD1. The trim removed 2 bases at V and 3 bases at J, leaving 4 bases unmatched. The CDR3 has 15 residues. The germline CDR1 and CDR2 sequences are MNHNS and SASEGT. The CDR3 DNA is TGTGCCAGCAGTGAACGACGGACAGGGGAAGAGACCCAGTACTTC. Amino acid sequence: CASSERRTGEETQYF.